The rows below give T cell receptor beta chains drawn from one sample of a study of blood T cells in healthy people across ages. MiXCR, run by TCRdb on the 5' RACE reads, gives a single entry per CDR3 protein. The profile shows around 710,000 distinct CDR3 sequences, roughly 45% of them singletons. Sequenced sample: blood. These receptors originate from a woman aged 60-75 years in good health. CDR3s include the opening cysteine and the closing phenylalanine or tryptophan. D genes are given only for firm matches. Only part of the rows carry a size: once, few, many, or a class if the clone is expanded.

cdr3_aa	cdr3_nt	j_call	v_call	d_call	clone_size
CASSLVGPGSEQYF	TGTGCCAGCAGCTTAGTCGGACCGGGGTCGGAGCAGTACTTC	TRBJ2-5	TRBV13	-	many
CASSQETSGNYNEQFF	TGTGCCAGCAGCCAAGAAACTAGCGGGAACTACAATGAGCAGTTCTTC	TRBJ2-1	TRBV4-2	TRBD2	few
CASSQEGGNYETDTQYF	TGTGCCAGCAGCCAAGAAGGGGGAAACTACGAGACAGATACGCAGTATTTT	TRBJ2-3	TRBV4-2	-	many
CASKRGETQYF	TGTGCCAGCAAAAGAGGAGAGACCCAGTACTTC	TRBJ2-5	TRBV11-1	-	-
CASSLEREAADTQYF	TGTGCCAGCAGTCTCGAGCGGGAGGCCGCAGATACGCAGTATTTT	TRBJ2-3	TRBV27	TRBD2	few
CSTNAGTGAGYGYTF	TGCAGTACCAACGCCGGGACAGGGGCGGGCTATGGCTACACCTTC	TRBJ1-2	TRBV20-1	TRBD1	-
CASSFRTATYEQYF	TGTGCCAGCAGTTTTCGAACAGCCACCTACGAGCAGTACTTC	TRBJ2-7	TRBV12-3/TRBV12-4	-	few
CASRPDRVRDEQYF	TGCGCCAGCAGACCCGACAGGGTTCGCGACGAGCAGTACTTC	TRBJ2-7	TRBV5-1	TRBD1	-
CASLEFGEQYF	TGTGCCAGCCTTGAATTCGGAGAGCAGTACTTC	TRBJ2-7	TRBV28	-	-
CTSSGHSNYGYTF	TGTACCAGCAGCGGACACTCCAACTATGGCTACACCTTC	TRBJ1-2	TRBV12-3/TRBV12-4	-	-
CASSHDDRTGQFF	TGCGCCAGCAGCCATGACGACCGAACGGGCCAGTTCTTC	TRBJ2-1	TRBV4-3	-	-
CAGQGSLNEKLFF	TGTGCCGGACAGGGCAGCCTTAATGAAAAACTGTTTTTT	TRBJ1-4	TRBV7-9	TRBD1	few
CSARVGNQETQYF	TGCAGTGCTAGAGTCGGGAATCAAGAGACCCAGTACTTC	TRBJ2-5	TRBV20-1	-	-
CDSPGTSGFYEQYF	TGTGACTCTCCCGGGACTAGCGGCTTCTACGAGCAGTACTTC	TRBJ2-7	TRBV27	TRBD2	-
CASSLDRGYNEQFF	TGTGCCAGCAGCTTAGATCGGGGATACAATGAGCAGTTCTTC	TRBJ2-1	TRBV7-2	-	-
CVSSYSPRYPTDTQYF	TGTGTCAGCAGTTACTCTCCGAGATATCCCACAGATACGCAGTATTTT	TRBJ2-3	TRBV6-2/TRBV6-3	-	-
CSGHDRAETQYF	TGCAGTGGACACGACAGGGCAGAGACCCAGTACTTC	TRBJ2-5	TRBV20-1	TRBD1	-
CSAPLPLAVYNEQFF	TGCAGTGCTCCGTTACCCCTAGCGGTCTACAATGAGCAGTTCTTC	TRBJ2-1	TRBV20-1	TRBD2	few
CASILIAGAYSDNEQFF	TGTGCCAGCATCCTAATAGCGGGAGCATACAGTGACAATGAGCAGTTCTTC	TRBJ2-1	TRBV4-2	TRBD2	-
CASSHRQARGGSEKLFF	TGTGCCAGCAGCCACAGACAGGCCCGAGGGGGTAGTGAAAAACTGTTTTTT	TRBJ1-4	TRBV7-8	-	-
CASSLSGERGQPQHF	TGCGCCAGCAGCTTGTCAGGAGAGAGGGGTCAGCCCCAGCATTTT	TRBJ1-5	TRBV5-1	-	few
CASSHQGGNEQYF	TGTGCCAGCAGCCATCAGGGGGGGAACGAGCAGTACTTC	TRBJ2-7	TRBV3-1	-	few
CSVETSGSPNEQFF	TGCAGCGTTGAAACTAGCGGAAGCCCCAATGAGCAGTTCTTC	TRBJ2-1	TRBV29-1	TRBD2	-
CASSSDSGGTEAFF	TGTGCCAGCAGTTCGGACTCCGGAGGCACTGAAGCTTTCTTT	TRBJ1-1	TRBV2	-	few
CASSLVSPDRRISYEQYF	TGTGCCAGCAGCTTAGTTTCCCCGGACAGAAGGATCTCCTACGAGCAGTACTTC	TRBJ2-7	TRBV11-2	-	few
CASSELKGADGELFF	TGTGCCAGCAGTGAATTGAAGGGGGCTGACGGGGAGCTGTTTTTT	TRBJ2-2	TRBV25-1	TRBD1	-
CASSTGPVYGYTF	TGTGCCAGCAGTACCGGACCCGTCTATGGCTACACCTTC	TRBJ1-2	TRBV12-3/TRBV12-4	-	few
CASSPLPLTPDTQYF	TGTGCCAGCAGCCCGCTTCCTTTAACACCAGATACGCAGTATTTT	TRBJ2-3	TRBV12-3/TRBV12-4	-	-
CSVTGGTFTYEQYF	TGCAGCGTTACAGGGGGGACGTTCACCTACGAGCAGTACTTC	TRBJ2-7	TRBV29-1	TRBD1	-
CASSLELASRDTQYF	TGTGCCAGCAGCTTAGAGTTGGCTAGCAGAGATACGCAGTATTTT	TRBJ2-3	TRBV7-2	-	-
CASSLRQGATTGELFF	TGTGCCAGCAGTTTGCGGCAGGGGGCAACCACCGGGGAGCTGTTTTTT	TRBJ2-2	TRBV12-3/TRBV12-4	TRBD1	-
CSVVGTGASGYGYTF	TGCAGCGTGGTTGGGACAGGGGCCAGTGGCTATGGCTACACCTTC	TRBJ1-2	TRBV29-1	TRBD1	many
CSVVKGLYEQYF	TGCAGCGTTGTTAAAGGCCTATACGAGCAGTACTTC	TRBJ2-7	TRBV29-1	-	-
CASSYTTGGGEAFF	TGTGCCAGCAGCTACACCACAGGGGGCGGTGAAGCTTTCTTT	TRBJ1-1	TRBV7-9	TRBD1	-
CASSLALAGGYQETQYF	TGTGCCAGCAGCTTAGCACTAGCGGGGGGGTACCAAGAGACCCAGTACTTC	TRBJ2-5	TRBV7-2	TRBD2	-
CSARDNLGKGSYEQYF	TGCAGTGCTAGAGATAATTTAGGTAAAGGCTCCTACGAGCAGTACTTC	TRBJ2-7	TRBV20-1	-	-
CASSLSGGGGYTF	TGTGCCAGCAGTTTGTCCGGGGGCGGTGGCTACACCTTC	TRBJ1-2	TRBV12-3/TRBV12-4	-	-
CSARDDTGELFF	TGCAGTGCTAGAGATGACACCGGGGAGCTGTTTTTT	TRBJ2-2	TRBV20-1	-	once
CASSRGLAGTDTQYF	TGTGCCAGCAGTCGGGGTCTAGCGGGCACAGATACGCAGTATTTT	TRBJ2-3	TRBV7-2	TRBD2	many
CASSVGLEQFF	TGTGCCAGCAGCGTAGGTCTCGAGCAGTTCTTC	TRBJ2-1	TRBV9	-	-
CSAGPEVSANYEQYF	TGCAGTGCTGGCCCCGAGGTTAGCGCTAACTACGAGCAGTACTTC	TRBJ2-7	TRBV20-1	-	-
CASSFSLGTAVTDTQYF	TGTGCCAGCAGTTTCTCACTGGGGACAGCGGTTACAGATACGCAGTATTTT	TRBJ2-3	TRBV12-3/TRBV12-4	TRBD1	many
CASSRHLAGRRSYNEQFF	TGTGCCAGCAGCCGTCACTTAGCGGGACGCCGCTCCTACAATGAGCAGTTCTTC	TRBJ2-1	TRBV3-1	TRBD2	-
CATGGGGFNEQYF	TGTGCCACCGGTGGAGGGGGCTTCAACGAGCAGTACTTC	TRBJ2-7	TRBV6-2/TRBV6-3	-	-
CASRPWTSGGISGANVLTF	TGTGCCAGCAGACCCTGGACTAGCGGGGGAATATCTGGGGCCAACGTCCTGACTTTC	TRBJ2-6	TRBV28	TRBD2	-
CASSYLGLSQPQHF	TGTGCCAGCAGCTACCTAGGGCTTAGTCAGCCCCAGCATTTT	TRBJ1-5	TRBV7-2	-	-
CASGMGTPNWGHHSYNEQFF	TGTGCTAGTGGTATGGGGACCCCAAATTGGGGGCACCACTCCTACAATGAGCAGTTCTTC	TRBJ2-1	TRBV12-5	-	-
CASRLQGDEAFF	TGTGCCAGCAGACTACAGGGGGATGAAGCTTTCTTT	TRBJ1-1	TRBV12-3/TRBV12-4	TRBD1	few
CATSETGLTGSGTQYF	TGTGCCACCAGTGAAACCGGACTAACCGGCAGTGGGACCCAGTACTTC	TRBJ2-5	TRBV24-1	-	-